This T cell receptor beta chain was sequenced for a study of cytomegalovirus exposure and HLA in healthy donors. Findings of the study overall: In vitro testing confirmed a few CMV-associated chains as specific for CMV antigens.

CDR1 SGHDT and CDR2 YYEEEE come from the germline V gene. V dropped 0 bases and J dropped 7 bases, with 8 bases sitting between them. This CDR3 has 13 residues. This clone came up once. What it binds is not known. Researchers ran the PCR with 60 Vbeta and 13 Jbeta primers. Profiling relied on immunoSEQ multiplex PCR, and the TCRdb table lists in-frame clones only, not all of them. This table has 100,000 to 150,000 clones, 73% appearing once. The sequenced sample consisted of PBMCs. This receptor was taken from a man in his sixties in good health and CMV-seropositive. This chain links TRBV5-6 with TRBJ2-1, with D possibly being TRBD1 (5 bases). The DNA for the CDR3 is TGTGCCAGCAGCTTGGTAGGGGTGAATGAGCAGTTCTTC. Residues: CASSLVGVNEQFF.